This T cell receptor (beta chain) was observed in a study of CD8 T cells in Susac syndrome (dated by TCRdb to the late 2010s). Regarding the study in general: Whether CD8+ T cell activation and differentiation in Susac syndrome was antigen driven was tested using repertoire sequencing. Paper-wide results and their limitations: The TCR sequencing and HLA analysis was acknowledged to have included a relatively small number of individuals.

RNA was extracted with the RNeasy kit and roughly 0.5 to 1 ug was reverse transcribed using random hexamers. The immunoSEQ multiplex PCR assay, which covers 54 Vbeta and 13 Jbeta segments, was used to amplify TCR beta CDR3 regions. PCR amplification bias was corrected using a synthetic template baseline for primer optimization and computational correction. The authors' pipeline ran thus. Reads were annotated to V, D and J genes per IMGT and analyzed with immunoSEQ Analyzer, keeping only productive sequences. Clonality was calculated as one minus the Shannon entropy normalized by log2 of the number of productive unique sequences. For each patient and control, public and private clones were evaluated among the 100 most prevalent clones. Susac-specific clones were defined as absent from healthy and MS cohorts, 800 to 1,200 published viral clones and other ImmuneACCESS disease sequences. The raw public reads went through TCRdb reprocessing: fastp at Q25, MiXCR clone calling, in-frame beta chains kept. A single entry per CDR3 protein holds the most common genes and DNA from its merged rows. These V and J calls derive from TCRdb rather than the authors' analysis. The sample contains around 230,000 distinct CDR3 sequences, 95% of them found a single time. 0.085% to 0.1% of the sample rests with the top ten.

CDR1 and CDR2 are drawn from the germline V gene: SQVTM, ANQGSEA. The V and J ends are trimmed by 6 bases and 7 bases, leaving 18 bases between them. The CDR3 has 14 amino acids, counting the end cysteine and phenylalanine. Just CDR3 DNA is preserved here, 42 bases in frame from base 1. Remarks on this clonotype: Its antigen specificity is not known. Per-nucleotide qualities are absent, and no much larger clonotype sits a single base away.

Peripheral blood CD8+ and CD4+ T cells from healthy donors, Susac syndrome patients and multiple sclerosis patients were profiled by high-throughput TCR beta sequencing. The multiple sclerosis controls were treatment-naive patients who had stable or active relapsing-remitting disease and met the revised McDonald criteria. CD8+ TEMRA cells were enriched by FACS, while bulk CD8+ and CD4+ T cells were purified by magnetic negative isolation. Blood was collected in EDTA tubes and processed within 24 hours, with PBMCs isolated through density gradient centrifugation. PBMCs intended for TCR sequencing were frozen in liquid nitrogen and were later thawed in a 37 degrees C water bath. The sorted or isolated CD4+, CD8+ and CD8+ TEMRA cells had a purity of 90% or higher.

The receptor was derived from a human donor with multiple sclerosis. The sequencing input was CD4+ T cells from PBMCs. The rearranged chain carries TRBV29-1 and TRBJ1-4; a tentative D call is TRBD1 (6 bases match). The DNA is TGCAGCGTGAATAAAGGGGGTTTTGGTGAAAAACTGTTTTTT. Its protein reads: CSVNKGGFGEKLFF.